The clone carrying this T cell receptor beta chain was seen repeatedly, ten times or more. Its cognate antigen is unknown. Whole blood was used without fractionation, so all unsorted peripheral T cells were included. The CDR3 spans 15 residues. V was clipped by 2 bases and J by 5 bases; unmatched bases: 3. Germline CDR1 MNHNS, CDR2 SASEGT. Reverse transcription used about 510 ng RNA and constant-region primers for alpha and beta. Each of the alpha and beta chains got its own library through chain-specific third strand synthesis with indices. A single primer pair per chain amplified all rearrangements, with per-molecule barcodes. TCRdb recomputed calls from the 5' RACE reads with MiXCR, one row per CDR3 protein. The table records about 16,000 distinct CDR3 sequences, more than 7.5% of them present only once. The sample comes from a study of HIV-infected patients and healthy controls. Study-wide results and caveats: Untreated HIV+ repertoires had roughly threefold fewer distinct CDR3s and lower Shannon diversity than healthy controls. Healthy controls carried many MAIT alpha-chain CDR3s, while HIV+ repertoires had few. During therapy, HIV-associated CDR3s fell significantly in frequency, while CMV-associated CDR3s did not change significantly.

The chain employs TRBV6-1 and TRBJ2-2; 9 positions agree with TRBD1. The sequence was obtained from an adult in good health. The sample was blood. The CDR3 reads CASSELDRGTGELFF. CDR3 sequence (DNA): TGTGCCAGCAGTGAATTGGACAGGGGAACCGGGGAGCTGTTTTTT.